The 27 T cell receptor beta chains given below trace back to one sample, sequenced in a study of Ad26.COV2.S vaccination and SARS-CoV-2 variants (dated by TCRdb to the early 2020s). Libraries were constructed by the immunoSEQ multiplex PCR assay. TCRdb holds this immuneACCESS table with in-frame rearrangements only. Some clones are missing; in checked studies, unresolved V genes explain under half, and the rest has no known cause. The sample contains 380,000 or so clones, more than 85% of them found a single time. The top ten hold about 4.6% of the sample. The treatment or condition label of this sample denotes: 15 to 20 received Ad26.COV2.S at low or high dose, single or two shots; five or six received placebo; per-sample allocation not given. For vaccine and placebo recipients, repertoires were sequenced using samples collected on day 63 after the first injection. The sample consisted of peripheral blood, taken in a trial of Ad26.COV2.S vaccine versus placebo. The receptors were gathered from a person aged 18-65 years who received the Ad26.COV2.S COVID-19 vaccine or a placebo.

CDR3 amino acids: CASSPRLAGYNEQFF. Here the CDR3 DNA reads TGTGCCAGCAGCCCCCGACTAGCGGGGTATAATGAGCAGTTCTTC. The rearrangement links TRBV9 to TRBJ2-1; 11 bases map to TRBD2. The CDR3 extends over 15 amino acids. The V segment lost 4 bases and the J segment 7 bases; nucleotides outside the gene matches: 7. CDR1 is SGDLS, CDR2 YYNGEE, per germline.

This rearrangement joins TRBV5-1 to TRBJ1-6, with a possible D match to TRBD1 (5 bases). Trimming took 5 bases from V and 4 from J, leaving 10 bases between them. CDR1 is SGHRS and CDR2 is YFSETQ in the germline V gene. The CDR3 is 14 residues long. Written as DNA, the CDR3 is TGCGCCAGCAGTGCTGGGGGTTATAATTCACCCCTCCACTTT. It is translated as CASSAGGYNSPLHF.

The chain is built from TRBV11-2 and TRBJ2-7; TRBD1 matches at 7 bases. V trimming: 3 bases; J trimming: 0 bases; junction bases outside the gene matches: 2. The CDR3 runs to 14 residues. Germline V lookup: CDR1 SGHAT, CDR2 FQNNGV. Here the CDR3 DNA reads TGTGCCAGCAGCTTTAACAGGGGCTCCTACGAGCAGTACTTC. It yields the protein CASSFNRGSYEQYF.

The rearrangement links TRBV19 to TRBJ1-2; D unresolved. V was trimmed by 2 bases and J by 2 bases, leaving 6 bases between them. CDR1 and CDR2 from the germline V gene are LNHDA and SQIVND (reference sequence). The CDR3 is 13 amino acids. The chain's CDR3 is CASSINSNYGYTF. The CDR3, as DNA: TGTGCCAGTAGTATAAACAGCAACTATGGCTACACCTTC.

The chain uses TRBV7-3 and TRBJ2-2; the D gene is possibly TRBD1 (6 bases). The CDR3 runs to 15 residues. The germline CDR1 and CDR2 sequences are SGHTA and FQGTGA. Between the trimmed V and J ends, which lost 4 bases and 9 bases, there was a span of 18 bases. The CDR3 spells CASSSTGSATRELFF. In DNA, the CDR3 is TGTGCCAGCAGCTCCACAGGGTCGGCGACGAGGGAGCTGTTTTTT.

V gene TRBV7-9 combines with J gene TRBJ2-1; D unclear. The CDR3 extends over 11 amino acids. V lost 2 bases, J lost 12 bases, and 8 bases lay in between. Looked up from germline, CDR1 is SEHNR and CDR2 is FQNEAQ (reference sequence). CDR3 loop: CASSLYSSQFF. CDR3 bases: TGTGCCAGCAGCTTATATAGCTCGCAGTTCTTC.

The gene calls are TRBV13 and TRBJ1-1; TRBD1 agrees at 7 bases. This CDR3 spans 14 amino acids. Germline V gene sequence: CDR1 PRHDT, CDR2 FYEKMQ (reference sequence). J was trimmed by 6 bases and V by 5 bases; bases with no gene match: 9. CDR3 coding DNA: TGTGCCAGCAGCCCCTACAGGGGAAACGCTGAAGCTTTCTTT. It translates to CASSPYRGNAEAFF.

This chain connects TRBV3-1 (or the pseudogene TRBV3-2) to TRBJ1-3; D call uncertain. Deletions cut 0 bases from V and 4 bases from J, with 22 bases between. The CDR3 has 19 amino acids. The germline CDR1 and CDR2 sequences are LGHDT and YNNKEL (reference sequence). CDR3 coding DNA: TGTGCCAGCAGCCAAGATCCCTTGCGGACCCCCGTAGAAGGAAACACCATATATTTT. This translates into CASSQDPLRTPVEGNTIYF.

The genes are TRBV7-9 and TRBJ2-1, with D perhaps being TRBD1 or TRBD2 (6 bases each). This CDR3 has 15 amino acids. The V end was cut by 2 bases, the J end by 7 bases, with 15 bases between. The germline gives CDR1 SEHNR, CDR2 FQNEAQ (reference sequence). CDR3 sequence reads: CASSLIGGQGNEQFF. The CDR3 DNA reads as TGTGCCAGCAGCTTAATCGGGGGCCAAGGGAATGAGCAGTTCTTC.

The rearrangement links TRBV5-6 to TRBJ2-7; 7 bases map to TRBD1. The CDR3 is 15 residues long. CDR1 is SGHDT and CDR2 is YYEEEE in the germline V gene. Losses at the gene ends were 4 bases for V and 5 bases for J; bases not matched to a gene: 12. The CDR3 reads CASSHQTGYQDEQYF. The CDR3 nucleotides read TGTGCCAGCAGCCACCAGACAGGGTATCAGGACGAGCAGTACTTC.

The chain is built from TRBV3-1 (or the pseudogene TRBV3-2) and TRBJ2-5, with TRBD1 matching 8 bases. Per the germline V gene, CDR1 is LGHDT and CDR2 is YNNKEL (reference sequence). The V segment lost 1 base and the J segment 5 bases; nucleotides outside the gene matches: 9. This CDR3 spans 16 amino acids. The CDR3 bases are TGTGCCAGCAGCCAAGTCTACCAGGGGGCAGGGGAGACCCAGTACTTC. It encodes CASSQVYQGAGETQYF.

V and J are TRBV11-2 and TRBJ2-3; 12 bases map to TRBD2. V shed 4 bases, J shed 4 bases, and the junction held 6 bases outside the gene matches. The CDR3 is 16 amino acids. Germline V gene data show CDR1 as SGHAT and CDR2 as FQNNGV. The CDR3 DNA reads as TGTGCCAGCAGCTCAAGACTAGCGGGAGCAGCAGATACGCAGTATTTT. As protein: CASSSRLAGAADTQYF.

The CDR3 region has the DNA TGTGCCAGCAGTTCGACAGGGAATAGCAATCAGCCCCAGCATTTT. Translating it yields CASSSTGNSNQPQHF. This chain joins TRBV6-5 and TRBJ1-5, with TRBD1 matching over 7 bases. J lost 0 bases, V lost 4 bases, and 3 bases had no gene match. The CDR3 runs 15 residues. Looked up from germline, CDR1 is MNHEY and CDR2 is SVGAGI.

This rearrangement joins TRBV5-1 to TRBJ2-5; D is unresolved. Germline-derived CDR1 and CDR2 are SGHRS and YFSETQ. V was clipped by 3 bases and J by 7 bases, with 7 bases between them. The CDR3 length is 11 residues. CDR3 bases: TGCGCCAGCAGCTCAAACGGGACCCAGTACTTC. Protein sequence: CASSSNGTQYF.

V gene TRBV9 combines with J gene TRBJ2-7; D not certain. The CDR3 spans 15 residues. Germline V CDR1 and CDR2: SGDLS, YYNGEE. Trimming left V 7 bases short and J 4 bases short, with 21 bases between. The CDR3 spells CASECRTDSLYEQYF. The CDR3 nucleotides are TGTGCCAGCGAGTGCCGTACCGACTCCTTGTACGAGCAGTACTTC. Full variable domain (missing parts from reference TRBV9 and TRBJ2-7): DSGVTQTPKHLITATGQRVTLRCSPRSGDLSVYWYQQSLDQGLQFLIQYYNGEERAKGNILERFSAQQFPDLHSELNLSSLELGDSALYFCASECRTDSLYEQYFGPGTRLTVT.

The CDR3 DNA sequence: TGCAGTGCTAGCCCTTCGGTCGAGCAGTTCTTC. Its protein product is CSASPSVEQFF. The chain couples TRBV20-1 to TRBJ2-1; D gene unclear. The CDR3 loop spans 11 amino acids. The germline V and J ends were trimmed by 3 bases and 10 bases, with 10 bases remaining between them. Per germline, CDR1 DFQATT and CDR2 SNEGSKA (reference sequence).

The CDR3 loop is CASSPYQETQYF. The CDR3, as DNA: TGTGCCAGCTCCCCGTACCAAGAGACCCAGTACTTC. The V call is TRBV6-5, the J call TRBJ2-5; no reliable D call. Between the trimmed V and J ends, which lost 8 bases and 0 bases, there was a span of 7 bases. The germline gives CDR1 MNHEY, CDR2 SVGAGI. This CDR3 is built from 12 residues.

As regards this clone: Distinct nucleotide sequences in the sample also encode this CDR3. The gene calls are TRBV3-1 (or the pseudogene TRBV3-2) and TRBJ1-2, with TRBD1 matching 11 bases. CDR3 size: 14 residues. V lost 4 bases and J lost 4; bases outside the gene matches: 2. Per germline, CDR1 LGHDT and CDR2 YNNKEL (reference sequence). DNA for the CDR3: TGTGCCAGCAGCCCCGGGACAGGGGGCTATGGCTACACCTTC. Translated: CASSPGTGGYGYTF.

The V gene is TRBV4-1, the J gene TRBJ2-7; 7 positions match TRBD1. This CDR3 region has 17 residues. Germline values: CDR1 MGHRA, CDR2 YSYEKL. The trim removed 0 bases at V and 0 bases at J, leaving 8 bases unmatched. The CDR3 reads CASSQDPRDRDSYEQYF. The DNA for the CDR3 is TGCGCCAGCAGCCAAGACCCTCGAGACAGGGACTCCTACGAGCAGTACTTC.

The CDR3 DNA reads as TGCGCCAGCAGTCGGGACCAATCCTACGAGCAGTACTTC. It specifies CASSRDQSYEQYF. This chain links TRBV10-2 with TRBJ2-7, with D tentatively TRBD1 or TRBD2 (5 bases each). V was pared by 5 bases and J by 1 base, with 9 bases between. Germline V CDR1 and CDR2: WSHSY, SAAADI. CDR3 length: 13 amino acids.

The chain uses TRBV6-2 or TRBV6-3 and TRBJ1-1, with 8 bases that match TRBD1. CDR1 and CDR2 (germline): MNHEY, SVGEGT. The CDR3 loop spans 14 amino acids. V lost 0 bases to trimming and J lost 8 bases; unmatched junction nucleotides: 5. The CDR3 protein is CASSYSADRAEAFF. CDR3 sequence (DNA): TGTGCCAGCAGTTACTCGGCGGACAGGGCCGAAGCTTTCTTT.

V gene TRBV1 combines with J gene TRBJ2-3; no DNA check was done on the table's D call, TRBD1. TRBV1 is flagged as a pseudogene. The CDR3 covers 18 residues. As DNA, the CDR3 is TGCACCAGCAGCCAAGATCGACAGGACCTGCGATCTACAGATACGCAGTATTTT. Protein sequence: CTSSQDRQDLRSTDTQYF.

In this sample, this clone turned up a few times. The gene calls are TRBV4-1 and TRBJ2-5; maybe TRBD1 (6 bases). Looked up from germline, CDR1 is MGHRA and CDR2 is YSYEKL. CDR3 length: 16 residues. Trimming pared 0 bases from V and 3 bases from J, leaving 14 bases between. CDR3 nucleotide sequence: TGCGCCAGCAGCCAAGAAGGGACAATTAGGGAAGAGACCCAGTACTTC. It codes for CASSQEGTIREETQYF.

The chain joins TRBV7-9 to TRBJ2-5; 8 nucleotides align to TRBD2. The CDR3 is 14 amino acids. With V trimmed by 4 bases and J by 5 bases, 6 bases remained unmatched. Germline V gene lookup returns CDR1 SEHNR and CDR2 FQNEAQ (reference sequence). The CDR3 loop is CASSYRTSTETQYF. The CDR3 DNA sequence: TGTGCCAGCAGCTATCGGACTAGCACGGAGACCCAGTACTTC.

V gene TRBV9 combines with J gene TRBJ2-7; TRBD1 is a possible D gene (6 bases). V dropped 0 bases and J dropped 5 bases, with 9 bases sitting between them. The germline V gene encodes CDR1 SGDLS and CDR2 YYNGEE. CDR3 length equals 13 residues. The DNA for the CDR3 is TGTGCCAGCAGCGTAGGGACAGCGAACGAGCAGTACTTC. It translates to CASSVGTANEQYF.

The rearrangement joins TRBV9 to TRBJ1-2; possible D gene TRBD1, 5 bases. V lost 3 bases, J lost 7 bases, and 13 bases lay in between. Germline values: CDR1 SGDLS, CDR2 YYNGEE. The CDR3 consists of 13 residues. The CDR3 region is CASSDLSRAGYTF. CDR3 coding DNA: TGTGCCAGCAGCGATCTCTCCAGGGCTGGCTACACCTTC.

This chain joins TRBV7-8 and TRBJ1-5, with 8 bases aligning to TRBD1. Trimming took 5 bases from V and 5 from J; bases not matched to a gene: 8. Germline-derived CDR1 and CDR2 are SGHVS and FQNEAQ. The CDR3 sequence is 15 residues long. CDR3 DNA: TGTGCCAGCAGCCCCTGGACAGGGACCGATCAGCCCCAGCATTTT. Its translation is CASSPWTGTDQPQHF. The full variable domain, in which reference TRBV7-8 and TRBJ1-5 provide the parts outside the CDR3, is GAGVSQSPRYKVAKRGQDVALRCDPISGHVSLFWYQQALGQGPEFLTYFQNEAQLDKSGLPSDRFFAERPEGSVSTLKIQRTQQEDSAVYLCASSPWTGTDQPQHFGDGTRLSIL.